The clone carrying this T cell receptor beta chain has a handful of counts. Its antigen is not known. The time point denotes: newly diagnosed GD, antithyroid drugs for less than 3 months. From PBMCs, RNA was extracted and then used to make the TCR library. EDTA tubes received approximately 9 milliliters of collected peripheral blood. These data originate in a study of regulatory T cells in long-lasting Graves disease. Findings of the study overall: Persistent disease samples used TRBV28, TRBJ1-2 and TRBJ2-5 preferentially.

Arm-PCR of CDR3 regions and iRepertoire HTBI primers were used to build TCR beta libraries. One entry per CDR3 protein, called by TCRdb with MiXCR from the multiplex PCR reads. Of 550,000 or so distinct CDR3 sequences detected, about 12% appear once; the ten largest clones hold around 10%. The CDR3 contains 15 residues. Per the germline V gene, CDR1 is LNHDA and CDR2 is SQIVND (reference sequence). V shed 5 bases and J 2 bases; nucleotides not matched to a gene: 8. The sample was also reused in another study, on T cells in Graves' hyperthyroidism and ophthalmopathy. That source adds: Graves' hyperthyroidism is called stable when ophthalmopathy does not progress within 18 months. Patients with uncontrolled infections, other autoimmune diseases, pregnancy or lactation were excluded.

The genes are TRBV19 and TRBJ2-5; 7 bases are a match to TRBD2. The origin of this receptor is a woman aged 25 to 39 with Graves disease. The sample in question was peripheral blood mononuclear cells (PBMCs), obtained at new diagnosis, from a patient treated with antithyroid drugs. CDR3 amino acids: CASSRPAGKQETQYF. The CDR3 DNA is TGTGCCAGTAGTCGGCCAGCGGGAAAACAAGAGACCCAGTACTTC.